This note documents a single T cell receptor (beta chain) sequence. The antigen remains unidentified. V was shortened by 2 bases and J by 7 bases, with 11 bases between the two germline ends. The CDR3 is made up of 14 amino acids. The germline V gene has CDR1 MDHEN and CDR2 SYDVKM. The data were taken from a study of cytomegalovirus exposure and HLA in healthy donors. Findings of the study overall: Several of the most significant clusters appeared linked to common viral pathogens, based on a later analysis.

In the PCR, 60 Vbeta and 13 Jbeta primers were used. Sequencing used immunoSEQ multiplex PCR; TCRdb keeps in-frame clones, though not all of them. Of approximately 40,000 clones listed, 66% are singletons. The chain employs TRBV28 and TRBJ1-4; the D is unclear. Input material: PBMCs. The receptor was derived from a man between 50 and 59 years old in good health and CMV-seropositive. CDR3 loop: CASSLIMAGEKLFF. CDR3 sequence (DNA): TGTGCCAGCAGTTTAATCATGGCGGGTGAAAAACTGTTTTTT.